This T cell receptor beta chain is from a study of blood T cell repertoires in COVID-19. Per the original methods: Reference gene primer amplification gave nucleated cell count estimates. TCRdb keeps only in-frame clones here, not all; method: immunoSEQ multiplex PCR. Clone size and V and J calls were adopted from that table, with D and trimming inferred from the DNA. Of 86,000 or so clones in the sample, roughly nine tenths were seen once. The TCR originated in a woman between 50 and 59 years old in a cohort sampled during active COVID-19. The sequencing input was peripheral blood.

The CDR3 loop reads CASSPKTGQADNEKLFF. In DNA, the CDR3 is TGTGCCAGCTCACCGAAAACTGGACAGGCCGATAATGAAAAACTGTTTTTT. V and J are TRBV18 and TRBJ1-4; TRBD1 aligns across 7 bases. V shed 3 bases, J shed 4 bases, and the junction held 11 bases outside the gene matches. The CDR3 totals 17 residues. Germline CDR1 KGHSH, CDR2 LQKENI.